The 10 T cell receptor beta chains below all came from one sample that was sequenced in a study of blood T cell repertoires in COVID-19. Using immunoSEQ multiplex PCR, the repertoire was profiled, and TCRdb retains in-frame clones only, with some absent. The profile shows more than 80,000 clones, over 80% of them singletons. The sample taken for sequencing was peripheral blood. The receptor source for this set is a woman of 80 years or more with active or convalescent COVID-19.

The rearrangement links TRBV19 to TRBJ2-5; D is possibly TRBD2 (6 bases). V shed 5 bases and J shed 4 bases, with 17 bases lying between them. This CDR3 is built from 15 residues. CDR1 and CDR2 (germline): LNHDA, SQIVND (reference sequence). This chain's CDR3 is CASSGGGIGGETQYF. The CDR3 coding sequence is TGTGCCAGTAGTGGTGGCGGGATAGGAGGAGAGACCCAGTACTTC.

This clone was recorded a few times. This sequence joins TRBV6-5 and TRBJ2-7, with D perhaps matching TRBD1 (6 bases). In germline, CDR1 is MNHEY, CDR2 SVGAGI. V was shortened by 7 bases and J by 5 bases, with 9 bases between the two germline ends. CDR3 length: 11 amino acids. The CDR3 loop is CASTRDNEQYF. Written as DNA, the CDR3 is TGTGCCAGCACCCGGGACAACGAGCAGTACTTC.

The rearrangement joins TRBV28 to TRBJ1-5, with 7 positions matching TRBD1. V gave up 6 bases and J gave up 7 bases; unmatched junction bases: 9. Germline CDR1 MDHEN, CDR2 SYDVKM. The CDR3 is 14 amino acids. DNA of the CDR3: TGTGCCAGCAGAAAACCACAACAGGGGCAGCCCCAGCATTTT. Protein product: CASRKPQQGQPQHF.

The genes are TRBV2 and TRBJ2-3, with TRBD1 identical over 7 bases. Germline trimming cut 8 bases from V and 4 bases from J; bases unmatched to any gene: 9. This CDR3 comprises 14 residues. Germline CDR1 reads SNHLY; CDR2 reads FYNNEI. The CDR3 region has the DNA TGTGCCAGCTCCAACGACAGGGCCCCAGATACGCAGTATTTT. Translated, it gives CASSNDRAPDTQYF.

The rearrangement links TRBV25-1 to TRBJ2-1; 8 nucleotides match TRBD2. V trimming: 4 bases; J trimming: 8 bases; junction bases outside the gene matches: 13. CDR3 size: 16 residues. CDR1 and CDR2 (germline): MGHDK, SYGVNS. CDR3 nucleotides: TGTGCCAGCAGTGCCCCGCCGGGACTAGGAAGCGATGAGCAGTTCTTC. This codes for CASSAPPGLGSDEQFF.

The genes are TRBV7-6 and TRBJ1-6; TRBD1 aligns across 7 bases. This CDR3 has 15 amino acids. From germline, CDR1 is SGHVS and CDR2 FNYEAQ. V lost 6 bases, J lost 7 bases, and 9 bases stayed unmatched. The CDR3 DNA reads TGTGCCAGCAGTTCTATACAGGGGAGGAATTCACCCCTCCACTTT. This gives the protein CASSSIQGRNSPLHF.

This clone appeared a single time. This sequence joins TRBV5-4 and TRBJ2-1, with a tentative D call TRBD2 (6 bases). CDR3 length: 12 amino acids. Germline CDR1 SGHNT, CDR2 YYREEE (reference sequence). Trimming took 3 bases from V and 6 from J, leaving 7 bases between them. The CDR3 DNA follows: TGTGCCAGCAGCTCGGGAGTCAATGAGCAGTTCTTC. It yields the protein CASSSGVNEQFF.

This chain uses TRBV19 with TRBJ1-6, with TRBD1 matching over 7 bases. Germline lookup yields CDR1 LNHDA and CDR2 SQIVND (reference sequence). The trim removed 8 bases at V and 9 bases at J, leaving 10 bases unmatched. The CDR3 totals 14 residues. CDR3 in amino acids: CASRPGQLPSPLHF. Written as DNA, the CDR3 is TGTGCCAGTCGCCCGGGACAGTTACCTTCACCCCTCCACTTT.

The rearrangement links TRBV20-1 to TRBJ2-7; 7 positions match TRBD1. The CDR3 contains 11 residues. After removal of 6 bases from V and 6 bases from J, the junction contained 5 bases not matched to a gene. From germline, CDR1 is DFQATT and CDR2 SNEGSKA (reference sequence). The CDR3 loop is CSAQTGSEQYF. In DNA, the CDR3 is TGCAGTGCACAGACAGGGAGCGAGCAGTACTTC.

The chain employs TRBV19 and TRBJ1-1; maybe TRBD1 (6 bases). V lost 7 bases, J lost 6 bases, and 18 bases lay in between. Germline CDR1 reads LNHDA; CDR2 reads SQIVND (reference sequence). This CDR3 contains 14 residues. For the CDR3, the DNA is TGTGCCAGTACCGTGGATGCTCAGGGGCCTGAAGCTTTCTTT. It specifies CASTVDAQGPEAFF.